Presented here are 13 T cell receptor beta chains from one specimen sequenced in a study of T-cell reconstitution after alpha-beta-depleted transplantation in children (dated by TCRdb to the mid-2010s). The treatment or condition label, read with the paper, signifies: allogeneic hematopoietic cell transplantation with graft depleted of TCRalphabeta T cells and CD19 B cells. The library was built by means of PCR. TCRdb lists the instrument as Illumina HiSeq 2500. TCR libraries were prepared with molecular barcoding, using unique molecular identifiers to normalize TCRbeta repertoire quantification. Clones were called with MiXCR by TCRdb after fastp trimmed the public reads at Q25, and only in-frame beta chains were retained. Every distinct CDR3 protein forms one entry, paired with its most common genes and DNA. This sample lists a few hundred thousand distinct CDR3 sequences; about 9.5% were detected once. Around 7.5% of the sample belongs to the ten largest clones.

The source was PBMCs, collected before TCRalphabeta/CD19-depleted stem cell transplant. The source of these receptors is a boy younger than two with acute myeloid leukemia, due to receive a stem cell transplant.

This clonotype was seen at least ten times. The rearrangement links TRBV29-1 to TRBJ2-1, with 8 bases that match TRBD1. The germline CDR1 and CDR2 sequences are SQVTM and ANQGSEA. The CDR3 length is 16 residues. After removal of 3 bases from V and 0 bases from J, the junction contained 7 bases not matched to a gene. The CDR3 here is CSVEKRDRSSYNEQFF. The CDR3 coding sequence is TGCAGCGTTGAGAAACGGGACAGGAGCTCCTACAATGAGCAGTTCTTC.

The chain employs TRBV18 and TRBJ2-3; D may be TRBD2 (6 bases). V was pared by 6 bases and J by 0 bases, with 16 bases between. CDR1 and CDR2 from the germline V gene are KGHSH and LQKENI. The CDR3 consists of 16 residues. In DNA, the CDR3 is TGTGCCAGCTCCCGCCTTCCGGCGGGAAGCACAGATACGCAGTATTTT. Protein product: CASSRLPAGSTDTQYF.

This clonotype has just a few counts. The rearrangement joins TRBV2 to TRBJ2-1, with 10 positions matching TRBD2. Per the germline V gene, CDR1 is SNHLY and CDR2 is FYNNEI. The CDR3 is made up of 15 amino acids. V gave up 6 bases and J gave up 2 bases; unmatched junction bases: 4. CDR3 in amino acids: CASRPLAGAYNEQFF. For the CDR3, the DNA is TGTGCCAGCAGGCCCCTAGCGGGGGCCTACAATGAGCAGTTCTTC.

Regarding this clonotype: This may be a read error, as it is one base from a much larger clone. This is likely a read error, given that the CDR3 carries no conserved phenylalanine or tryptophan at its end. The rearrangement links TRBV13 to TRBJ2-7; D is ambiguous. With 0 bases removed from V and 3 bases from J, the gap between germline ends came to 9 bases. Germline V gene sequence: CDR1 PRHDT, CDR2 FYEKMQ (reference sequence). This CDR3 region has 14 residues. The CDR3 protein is CASSLGRGHYEQYS. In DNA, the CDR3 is TGTGCCAGCAGCTTAGGGAGAGGTCACTACGAGCAGTACTCC.

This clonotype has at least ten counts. CDR3 sequence (DNA): TGTGCCAGCAGCCTCCCAGGGGACGACGAGCAGTACTTC. It translates to CASSLPGDDEQYF. The chain is built from TRBV12-3 or TRBV12-4 and TRBJ2-7, with TRBD1 as a possible D gene (6 bases). The CDR3 runs to 13 residues. The V end lost 6 bases, the J end lost 5 bases, and 14 bases lay between the germline ends.

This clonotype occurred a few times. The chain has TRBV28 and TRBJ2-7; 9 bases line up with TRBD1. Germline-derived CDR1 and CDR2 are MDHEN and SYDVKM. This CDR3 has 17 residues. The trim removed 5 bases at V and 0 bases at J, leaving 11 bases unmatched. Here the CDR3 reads CASSPTGGIGRSYEQYF. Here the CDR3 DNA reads TGTGCCAGCAGTCCAACAGGGGGCATCGGGCGCTCCTACGAGCAGTACTTC.

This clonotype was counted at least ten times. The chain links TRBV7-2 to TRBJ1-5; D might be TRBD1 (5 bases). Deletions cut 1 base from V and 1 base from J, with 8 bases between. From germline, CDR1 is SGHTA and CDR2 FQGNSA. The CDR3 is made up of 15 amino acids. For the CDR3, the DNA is TGTGCCAGCAGCTTAGGGCGGACAAGCAATCAGCCCCAGCATTTT. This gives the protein CASSLGRTSNQPQHF.

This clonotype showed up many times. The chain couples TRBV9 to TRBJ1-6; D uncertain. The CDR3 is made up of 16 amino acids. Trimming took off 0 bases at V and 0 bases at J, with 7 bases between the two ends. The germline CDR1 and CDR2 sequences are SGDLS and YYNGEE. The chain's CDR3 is CASSVGWSSYNSPLHF. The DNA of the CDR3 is TGTGCCAGCAGCGTAGGGTGGAGCTCCTATAATTCACCCCTCCACTTT.

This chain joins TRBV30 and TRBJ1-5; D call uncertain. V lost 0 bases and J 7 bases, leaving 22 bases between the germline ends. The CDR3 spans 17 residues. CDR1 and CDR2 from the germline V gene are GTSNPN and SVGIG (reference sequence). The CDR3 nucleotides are TGTGCCTGGAGTGTACGTAGGGCTGAGGGTGTAAGACAGCCCCAGCATTTT. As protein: CAWSVRRAEGVRQPQHF.

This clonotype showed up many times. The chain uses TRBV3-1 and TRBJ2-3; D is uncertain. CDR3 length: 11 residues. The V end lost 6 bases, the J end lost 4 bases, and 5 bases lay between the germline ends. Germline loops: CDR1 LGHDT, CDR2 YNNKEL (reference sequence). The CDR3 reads CASRSADTQYF. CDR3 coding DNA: TGTGCCAGCAGGAGTGCAGATACGCAGTATTTT.

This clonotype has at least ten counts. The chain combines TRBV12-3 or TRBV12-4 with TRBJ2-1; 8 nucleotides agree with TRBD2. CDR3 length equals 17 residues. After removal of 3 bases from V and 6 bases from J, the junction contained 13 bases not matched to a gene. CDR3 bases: TGTGCCAGCAGTTTGGCTAGCGGGTCCCTCCTGGGCAATGAGCAGTTCTTC. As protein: CASSLASGSLLGNEQFF.

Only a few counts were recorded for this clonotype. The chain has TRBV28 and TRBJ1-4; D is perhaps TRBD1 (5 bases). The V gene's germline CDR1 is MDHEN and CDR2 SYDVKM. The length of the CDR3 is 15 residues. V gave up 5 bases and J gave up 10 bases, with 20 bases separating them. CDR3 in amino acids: CASSVGTASSGKLFF. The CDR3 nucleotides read TGTGCCAGCAGTGTCGGGACCGCCTCCTCGGGAAAACTGTTTTTT. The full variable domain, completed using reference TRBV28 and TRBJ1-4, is DVKVTQSSRYLVKRTGEKVFLECVQDMDHENMFWYRQDPGLGLRLIYFSYDVKMKEKGDIPEGYSVSREKKERFSLILESASTNQTSMYLCASSVGTASSGKLFFGSGTQLSVL.

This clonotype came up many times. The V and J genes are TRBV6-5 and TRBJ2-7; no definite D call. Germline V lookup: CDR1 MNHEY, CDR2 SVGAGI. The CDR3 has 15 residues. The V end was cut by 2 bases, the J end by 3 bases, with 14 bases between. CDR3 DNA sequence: TGTGCCAGCAGTTACCTCCGGTCCAGCTTCTACGAGCAGTACTTC. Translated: CASSYLRSSFYEQYF.